This T cell receptor beta chain was sequenced during a study of blood T cells in healthy people across ages. Donors each provided about 9.5 milliliters of peripheral blood. Primers used in a second PCR of about 6 to 11 cycles were a sample-barcoded 5' primer and a J-beta primer mix. With 12 random nucleotides, a template-switch adaptor tagged each individual cDNA molecule. TCRdb re-called the 5' RACE reads with MiXCR, one entry per CDR3 protein. The sample contains approximately 1,700,000 distinct CDR3 sequences, roughly two fifths of which appear only once. This CDR3 is 14 amino acids long. V was cut by 4 bases and J by 3 bases, with 11 bases left in between. CDR1 and CDR2 (germline): LGHDT, YNNKEL (reference sequence).

The TCR comes from a human donor in good health. This chain joins TRBV3-1 and TRBJ2-3, with D unclear. The sample taken for sequencing was blood. This chain's CDR3 is CASSPSGQTDTQYF. In DNA, the CDR3 is TGTGCCAGCAGCCCATCGGGTCAAACAGATACGCAGTATTTT.